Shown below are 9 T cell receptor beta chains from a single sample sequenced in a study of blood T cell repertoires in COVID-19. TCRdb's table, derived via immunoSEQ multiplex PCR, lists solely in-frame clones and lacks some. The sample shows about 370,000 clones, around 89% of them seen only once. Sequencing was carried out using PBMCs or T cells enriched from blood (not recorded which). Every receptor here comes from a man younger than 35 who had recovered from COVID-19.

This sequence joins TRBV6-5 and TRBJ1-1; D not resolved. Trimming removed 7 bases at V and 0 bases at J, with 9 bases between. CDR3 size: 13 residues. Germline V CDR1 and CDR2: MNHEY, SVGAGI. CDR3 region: CASKEAVNTEAFF. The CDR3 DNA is TGTGCCAGCAAGGAGGCCGTGAACACTGAAGCTTTCTTT.

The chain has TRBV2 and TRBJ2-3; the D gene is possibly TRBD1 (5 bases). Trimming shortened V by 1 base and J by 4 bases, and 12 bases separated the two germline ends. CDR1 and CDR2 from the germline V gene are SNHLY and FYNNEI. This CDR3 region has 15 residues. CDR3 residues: CASSEGRVGADTQYF. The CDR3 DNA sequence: TGTGCCAGCAGTGAAGGCAGGGTCGGAGCAGATACGCAGTATTTT.

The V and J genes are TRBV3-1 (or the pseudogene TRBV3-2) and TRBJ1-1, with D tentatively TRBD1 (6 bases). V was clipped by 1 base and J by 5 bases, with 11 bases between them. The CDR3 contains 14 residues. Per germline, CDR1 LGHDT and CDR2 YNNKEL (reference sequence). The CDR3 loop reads CASSQGGGGTEAFF. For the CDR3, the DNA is TGTGCCAGCAGCCAAGGAGGGGGAGGGACTGAAGCTTTCTTT.

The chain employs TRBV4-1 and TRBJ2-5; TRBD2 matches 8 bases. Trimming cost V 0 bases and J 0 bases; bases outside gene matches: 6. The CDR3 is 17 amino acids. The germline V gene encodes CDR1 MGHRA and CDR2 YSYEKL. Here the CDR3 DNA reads TGCGCCAGCAGCCAAGATTTTAGCGGGACCTACCAAGAGACCCAGTACTTC. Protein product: CASSQDFSGTYQETQYF.

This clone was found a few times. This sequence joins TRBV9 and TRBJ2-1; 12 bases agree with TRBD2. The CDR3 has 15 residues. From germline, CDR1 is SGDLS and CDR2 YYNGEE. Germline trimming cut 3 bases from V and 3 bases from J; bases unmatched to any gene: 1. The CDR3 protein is CASSETSGGYNEQFF. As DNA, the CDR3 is TGTGCCAGCAGCGAGACTAGCGGGGGCTACAATGAGCAGTTCTTC.

CDR3 in DNA: TGTGCCAGCAGCGGGGTAGAGTCCCGGAGGGATACGCAGTATTTT. This codes for CASSGVESRRDTQYF. This chain joins TRBV7-8 and TRBJ2-3; the D gene is possibly TRBD2 (5 bases). This CDR3 is 15 amino acids long. Germline-derived CDR1 and CDR2 are SGHVS and FQNEAQ. The V end was cut by 5 bases, the J end by 6 bases, with 18 bases between.

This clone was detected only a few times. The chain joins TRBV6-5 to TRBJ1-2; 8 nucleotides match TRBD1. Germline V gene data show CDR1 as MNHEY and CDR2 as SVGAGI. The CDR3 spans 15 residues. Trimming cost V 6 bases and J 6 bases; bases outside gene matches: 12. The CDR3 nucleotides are TGTGCCAGCAGCCGCCTAGGACAGGGACTACATGGCTACACCTTC. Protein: CASSRLGQGLHGYTF.

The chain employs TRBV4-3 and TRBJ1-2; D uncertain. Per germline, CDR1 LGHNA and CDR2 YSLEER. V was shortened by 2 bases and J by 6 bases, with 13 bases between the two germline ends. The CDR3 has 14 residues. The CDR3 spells CASSQSQVRHGYTF. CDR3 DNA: TGCGCCAGCAGCCAATCCCAGGTTCGGCATGGCTACACCTTC.

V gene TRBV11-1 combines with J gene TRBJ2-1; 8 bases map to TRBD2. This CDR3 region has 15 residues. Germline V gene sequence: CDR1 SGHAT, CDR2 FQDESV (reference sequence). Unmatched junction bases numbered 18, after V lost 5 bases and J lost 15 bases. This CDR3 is CASSRSNAQSGSVFF. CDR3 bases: TGTGCCAGCAGCCGTTCGAACGCACAAAGCGGGAGTGTGTTCTTC.